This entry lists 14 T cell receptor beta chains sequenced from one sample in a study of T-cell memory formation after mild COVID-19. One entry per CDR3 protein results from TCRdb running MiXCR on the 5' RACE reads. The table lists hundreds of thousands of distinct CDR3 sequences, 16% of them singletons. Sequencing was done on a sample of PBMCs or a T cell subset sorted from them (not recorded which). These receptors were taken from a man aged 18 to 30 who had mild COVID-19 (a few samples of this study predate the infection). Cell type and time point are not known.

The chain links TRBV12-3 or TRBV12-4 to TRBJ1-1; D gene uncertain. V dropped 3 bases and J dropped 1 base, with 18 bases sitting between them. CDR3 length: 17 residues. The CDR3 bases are TGTGCCAGCAGTTTTTTGGTCCGGAAAGACGGGAACACTGAAGCTTTCTTT. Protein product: CASSFLVRKDGNTEAFF.

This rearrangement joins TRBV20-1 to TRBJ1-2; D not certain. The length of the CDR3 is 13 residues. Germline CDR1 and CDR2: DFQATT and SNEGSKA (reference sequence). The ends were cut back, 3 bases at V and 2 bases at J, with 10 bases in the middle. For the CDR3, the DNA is TGCAGTGCTAGTGGGGTGAGCAACTATGGCTACACCTTC. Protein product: CSASGVSNYGYTF.

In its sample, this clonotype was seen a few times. The CDR3 nucleotides read TGCAGTGCTAGAGGGCGGAGTTTGGGTGAACTGTTTTTT. Amino acids: CSARGRSLGELFF. The chain carries TRBV20-1 and TRBJ1-4; D not resolved. CDR3 length: 13 amino acids. V was clipped by 1 base and J by 12 bases, with 15 bases between them. CDR1 and CDR2 (germline): DFQATT, SNEGSKA (reference sequence).

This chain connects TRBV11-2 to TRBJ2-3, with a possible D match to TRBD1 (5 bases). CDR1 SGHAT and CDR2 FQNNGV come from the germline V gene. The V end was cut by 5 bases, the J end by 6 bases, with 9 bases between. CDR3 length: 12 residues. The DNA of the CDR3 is TGTGCCAGCAGCCAGGGCAAGGATACGCAGTATTTT. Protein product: CASSQGKDTQYF.

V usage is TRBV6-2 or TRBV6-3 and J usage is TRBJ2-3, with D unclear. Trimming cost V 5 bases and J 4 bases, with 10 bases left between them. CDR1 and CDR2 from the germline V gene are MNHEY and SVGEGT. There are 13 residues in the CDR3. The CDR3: CASSRDSPDTQYF. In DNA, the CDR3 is TGTGCCAGCAGTCGAGATAGCCCAGATACGCAGTATTTT.

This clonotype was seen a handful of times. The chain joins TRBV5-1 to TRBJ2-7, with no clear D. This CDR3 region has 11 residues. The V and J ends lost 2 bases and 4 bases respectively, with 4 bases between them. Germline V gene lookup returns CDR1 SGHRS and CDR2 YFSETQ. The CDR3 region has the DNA TGCGCCAGCAGCTTTATGTACGAGCAGTACTTC. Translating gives CASSFMYEQYF.

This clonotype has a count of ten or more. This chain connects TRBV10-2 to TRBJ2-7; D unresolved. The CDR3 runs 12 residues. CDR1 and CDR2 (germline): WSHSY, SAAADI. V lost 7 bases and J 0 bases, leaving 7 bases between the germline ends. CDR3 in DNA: TGCGCCAGCACGCACAACTCCTACGAGCAGTACTTC. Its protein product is CASTHNSYEQYF.

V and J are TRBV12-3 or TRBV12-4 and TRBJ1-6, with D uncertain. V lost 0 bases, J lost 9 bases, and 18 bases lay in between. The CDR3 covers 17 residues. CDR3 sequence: CASSLASGRVSISPLHF. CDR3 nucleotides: TGTGCCAGCAGTTTAGCTTCGGGTCGGGTTTCTATTTCACCCCTCCACTTT.

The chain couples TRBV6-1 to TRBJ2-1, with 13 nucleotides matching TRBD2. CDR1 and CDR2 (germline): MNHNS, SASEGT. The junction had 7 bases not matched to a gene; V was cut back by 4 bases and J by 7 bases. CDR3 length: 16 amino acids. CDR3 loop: CASSARLAGGLNEQFF. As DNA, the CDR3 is TGTGCCAGCAGTGCCCGACTAGCGGGGGGATTGAATGAGCAGTTCTTC.

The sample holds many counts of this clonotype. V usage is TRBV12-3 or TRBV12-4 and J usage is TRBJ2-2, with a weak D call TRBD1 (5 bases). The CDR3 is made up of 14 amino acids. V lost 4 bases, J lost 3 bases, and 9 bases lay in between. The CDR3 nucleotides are TGTGCCAGCAGTTATCAGACAGACACCGGGGAGCTGTTTTTT. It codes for CASSYQTDTGELFF.

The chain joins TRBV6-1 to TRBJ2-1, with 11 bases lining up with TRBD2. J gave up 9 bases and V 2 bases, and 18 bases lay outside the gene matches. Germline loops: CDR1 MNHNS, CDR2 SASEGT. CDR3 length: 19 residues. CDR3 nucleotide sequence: TGTGCCAGCAGTGAAAAGGGGGAACTAGCGGGGGACTCCTTTGGTGAGCAGTTCTTC. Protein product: CASSEKGELAGDSFGEQFF.

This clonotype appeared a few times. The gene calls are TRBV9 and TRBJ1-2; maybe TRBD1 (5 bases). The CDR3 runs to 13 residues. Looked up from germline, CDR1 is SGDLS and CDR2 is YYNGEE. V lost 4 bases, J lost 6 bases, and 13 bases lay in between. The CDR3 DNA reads TGTGCCAGCAGCTCCCGAGGGGAGAATGGCTACACCTTC. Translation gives CASSSRGENGYTF.

The CDR3 bases are TGTGCCATCAGTGACTACGGGGGGCCGACAGATACGCAGTATTTT. It is translated as CAISDYGGPTDTQYF. The gene calls are TRBV10-3 and TRBJ2-3; weak D call: TRBD2 (7 bases). This CDR3 region has 15 residues. Germline assignment: CDR1 ENHRY and CDR2 SYGVKD. V lost 3 bases, J lost 3 bases, and 13 bases lay in between.

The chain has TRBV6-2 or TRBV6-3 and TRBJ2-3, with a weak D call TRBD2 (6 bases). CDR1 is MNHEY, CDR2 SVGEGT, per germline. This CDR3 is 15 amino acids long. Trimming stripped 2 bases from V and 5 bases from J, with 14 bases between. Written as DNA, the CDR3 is TGTGCCAGCAGTTACACGGCAGGGCGGGGAGATACGCAGTATTTT. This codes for CASSYTAGRGDTQYF.